This T cell receptor (beta chain) was observed in a study of CXCR4 blockade with PD-1 therapy in pancreatic cancer. Notes on this clone: Its cognate antigen is unknown.

Generated by immunoSEQ multiplex PCR, the TCRdb table keeps only in-frame clones and is missing some. Among 2,500 to 3,500 clones listed, 39% were seen once. Germline V gene data show CDR1 as LNHDA and CDR2 as SQIVND (reference sequence). This CDR3 has 13 amino acids. Trimming left V 5 bases short and J 4 bases short, with 11 bases between. Whole-study results and caveats: Antigen-specificity overlap of convergent dominant clones remained unconfirmed. More frequent amino acid clones had more nucleotide rearrangements, suggesting convergent selection. Survival did not correlate with tumor clonality, which averaged around 0.13 versus 0.046.

The sequence came from a human donor with pancreatic ductal adenocarcinoma. Sequencing input: tumor tissue. This chain links TRBV19 with TRBJ1-1; D may be TRBD1 (5 bases). This CDR3 is CASSFTTGTEAFF. CDR3 sequence (DNA): TGTGCCAGTAGTTTTACAACAGGCACTGAAGCTTTCTTT.